This T cell receptor (beta chain) was observed in a study of blood T cell repertoires in COVID-19. On the study more broadly: The samples span acute and convalescent COVID-19 from the United States, Italy and Spain. PBMCs, B-cell-depleted T cells, or T cells provided the cDNA or gDNA that made up the material.

In the original analysis: Reference gene primer amplification gave estimated nucleated cell counts. Repertoires were generated with immunoSEQ multiplex PCR, while TCRdb's copy carries only in-frame clones and drops some. The DNA gave D and trimming, while V, J and clone size come from that table. The profile shows about 66,000 clones, roughly 86% of them singletons. There are 11 residues in the CDR3. The V gene's germline CDR1 is SQVTM and CDR2 ANQGSEA. Trimming removed 5 bases at V and 8 bases at J, with 10 bases between. The chain recombines TRBV29-1 with TRBJ2-1, with D possibly TRBD2 on 5 matching bases. The receptor comes from a man aged 55-75 years with acute or convalescent COVID-19. Material for sequencing was peripheral blood. The CDR3 DNA reads TGCAGCGTTAGGAGGTGGGATGAGCAGTTCTTC. This encodes CSVRRWDEQFF.